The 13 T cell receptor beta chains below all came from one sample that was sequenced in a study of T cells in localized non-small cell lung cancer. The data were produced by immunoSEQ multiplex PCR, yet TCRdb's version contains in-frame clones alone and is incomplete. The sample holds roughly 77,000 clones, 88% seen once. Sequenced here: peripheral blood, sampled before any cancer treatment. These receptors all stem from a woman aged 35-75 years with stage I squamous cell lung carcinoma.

CDR3 nucleotides: TGTGCCAGCAGCTTGGAACTCCGGGCCCCTTCACCCCTCCACTTT. It encodes CASSLELRAPSPLHF. The chain joins TRBV11-2 to TRBJ1-6; no clear D. With 3 bases removed from V and 9 bases from J, the gap between germline ends came to 15 bases. Germline CDR1 reads SGHAT; CDR2 reads FQNNGV. The CDR3 covers 15 residues.

The CDR3 region has the DNA TGCGCCAGCAGCCAAGATGGCAGGGTCCCAGCTTTCTTT. Residues: CASSQDGRVPAFF. The genes are TRBV4-1 and TRBJ1-1, with D possibly being TRBD1 (5 bases). The CDR3 runs to 13 residues. With 0 bases removed from V and 10 bases from J, the gap between germline ends came to 12 bases. CDR1 is MGHRA, CDR2 YSYEKL, per germline.

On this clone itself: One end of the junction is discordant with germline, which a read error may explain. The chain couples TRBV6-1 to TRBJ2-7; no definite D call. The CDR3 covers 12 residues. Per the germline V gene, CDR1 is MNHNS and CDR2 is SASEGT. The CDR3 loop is CATLGISNEQYF. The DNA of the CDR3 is TGTGCCACCTTGGGGATCTCCAACGAGCAGTACTTC.

The CDR3 region is CASSLGGSGGSVNEQFF. The CDR3 bases are TGCGCCAGCAGCTTGGGCGGTAGCGGGGGGTCCGTCAATGAGCAGTTCTTC. The chain couples TRBV5-1 to TRBJ2-1; 10 bases fit TRBD2. After removal of 0 bases from V and 6 bases from J, the junction contained 9 bases not matched to a gene. This CDR3 contains 17 residues. Germline V CDR1 and CDR2: SGHRS, YFSETQ.

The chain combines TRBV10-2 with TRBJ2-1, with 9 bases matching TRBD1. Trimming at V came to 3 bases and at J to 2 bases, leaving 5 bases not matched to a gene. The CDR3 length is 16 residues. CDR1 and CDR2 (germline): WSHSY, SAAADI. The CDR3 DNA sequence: TGCGCCAGCAGTGAAACCGGGACAGGGCCCTACAATGAGCAGTTCTTC. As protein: CASSETGTGPYNEQFF.

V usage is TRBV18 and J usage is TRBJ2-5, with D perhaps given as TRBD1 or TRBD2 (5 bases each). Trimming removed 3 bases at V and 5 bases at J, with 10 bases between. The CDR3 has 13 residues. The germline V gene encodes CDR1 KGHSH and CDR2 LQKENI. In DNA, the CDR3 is TGTGCCAGCTCACCGGGACCGGGGGAGACCCAGTACTTC. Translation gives CASSPGPGETQYF.

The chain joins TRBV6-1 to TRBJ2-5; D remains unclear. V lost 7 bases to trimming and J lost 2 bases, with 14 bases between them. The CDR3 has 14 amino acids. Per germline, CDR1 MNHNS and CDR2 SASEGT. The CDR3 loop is CASKESALQETQYF. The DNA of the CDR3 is TGTGCCAGCAAAGAGAGTGCCTTACAAGAGACCCAGTACTTC.

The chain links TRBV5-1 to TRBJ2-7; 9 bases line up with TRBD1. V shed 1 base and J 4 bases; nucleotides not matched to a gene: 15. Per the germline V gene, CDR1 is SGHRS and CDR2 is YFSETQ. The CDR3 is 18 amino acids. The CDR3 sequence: CASSLRGLQGAARYEQYF. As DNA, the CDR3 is TGCGCCAGCAGCTTGAGGGGCCTACAGGGGGCGGCGAGATACGAGCAGTACTTC.

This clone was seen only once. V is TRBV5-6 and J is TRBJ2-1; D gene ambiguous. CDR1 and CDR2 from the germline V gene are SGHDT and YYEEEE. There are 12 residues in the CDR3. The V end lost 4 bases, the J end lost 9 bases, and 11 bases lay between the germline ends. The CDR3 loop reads CASSLTRVEQFF. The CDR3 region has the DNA TGTGCCAGCAGCCTAACTCGGGTTGAGCAGTTCTTC.

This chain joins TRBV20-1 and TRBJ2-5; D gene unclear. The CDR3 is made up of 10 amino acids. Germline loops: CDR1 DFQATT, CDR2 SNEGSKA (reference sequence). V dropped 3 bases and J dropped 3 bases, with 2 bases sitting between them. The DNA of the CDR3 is TGCAGTGCTAGCAAAGAGACCCAGTACTTC. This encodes CSASKETQYF.

CDR3 residues: CASSGERYRVNYGYTF. CDR3 DNA sequence: TGTGCCAGCAGCGGAGAAAGGTACAGGGTTAACTATGGCTACACCTTC. The chain carries TRBV9 and TRBJ1-2; a weak D match, TRBD1 (6 bases). The length of the CDR3 is 16 residues. The V gene lost 3 bases and the J gene lost 1 base, with 16 bases spanning the gap. The germline V gene has CDR1 SGDLS and CDR2 YYNGEE. Drawing the rest from reference TRBV9 and TRBJ1-2, the complete variable domain is DSGVTQTPKHLITATGQRVTLRCSPRSGDLSVYWYQQSLDQGLQFLIQYYNGEERAKGNILERFSAQQFPDLHSELNLSSLELGDSALYFCASSGERYRVNYGYTFGSGTRLTVV.

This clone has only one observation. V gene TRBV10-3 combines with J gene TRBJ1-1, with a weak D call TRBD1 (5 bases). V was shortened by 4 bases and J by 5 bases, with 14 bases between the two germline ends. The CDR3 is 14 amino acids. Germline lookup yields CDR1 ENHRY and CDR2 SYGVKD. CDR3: CAISGRRGGTEAFF. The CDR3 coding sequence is TGTGCCATCAGTGGCCGGAGGGGAGGTACTGAAGCTTTCTTT.

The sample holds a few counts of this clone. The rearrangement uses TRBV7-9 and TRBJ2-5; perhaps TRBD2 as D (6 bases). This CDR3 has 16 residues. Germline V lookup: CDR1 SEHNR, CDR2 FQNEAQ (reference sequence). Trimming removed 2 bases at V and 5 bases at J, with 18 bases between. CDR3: CASSLSTLAKWETQYF. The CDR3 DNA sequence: TGTGCCAGCAGCTTATCAACGCTAGCGAAGTGGGAGACCCAGTACTTC. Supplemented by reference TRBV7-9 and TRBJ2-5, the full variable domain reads DTGVSQNPRHKITKRGQNVTFRCDPISEHNRLYWYRQTLGQGPEFLTYFQNEAQLEKSRLLSDRFSAERPKGSFSTLEIQRTEQGDSAMYLCASSLSTLAKWETQYFGPGTRLLVL.